One sample yielded the 19 T cell receptor beta chains listed below, sequenced in a study of vaccination and CD4 T cells after COVID-19. No antigen has been identified for these receptors. The Oncomine TCR Beta short-read assay sequenced DNA from cultured CD4+ T cells. TCRdb itself ran the PCR reads through MiXCR, one entry per CDR3 protein. This sample carries about 16,000 distinct CDR3 sequences, roughly 56% of them seen once, and the ten largest clones take about 9.8%. Treatment: roughly 10-day PBMC culture with coronavirus spike peptide pools or control peptides (ViraFEST assay). Sequencing was done on a sample of CD4+ T cells from blood, cultured in vitro. These receptor sequences come from a human donor who had recovered from COVID-19.

This clonotype came up once. This chain joins TRBV7-8 and TRBJ2-5; unclear D gene. Deletions cut 1 base from V and 2 bases from J, with 5 bases between. Germline V lookup: CDR1 SGHVS, CDR2 FQNEAQ. The CDR3 sequence is 13 residues long. CDR3 coding DNA: TGTGCCAGCAGCTTAGGACAACAAGAGACCCAGTACTTC. It is translated as CASSLGQQETQYF.

The chain has TRBV21-1 and TRBJ2-7. TRBV21-1 is noted as a pseudogene. CDR3 size: 11 residues. CDR3 region: CASSRQKGQYF. In nucleotides, the CDR3 is TGTGCCAGCAGCCGCCAAAAGGGGCAGTACTTC.

The chain employs TRBV20-1 and TRBJ1-6; D might be TRBD1 (6 bases). This CDR3 spans 16 amino acids. Germline-derived CDR1 and CDR2 are DFQATT and SNEGSKA (reference sequence). The V end was cut by 2 bases, the J end by 0 bases, with 11 bases between. CDR3: CSARTRGSSYNSPLHF. In nucleotides, the CDR3 is TGCAGTGCTAGAACAAGGGGGAGCTCCTATAATTCACCCCTCCACTTT.

CDR3 sequence reads: CSVVTASNQPQHF. The DNA for the CDR3 is TGCAGCGTTGTGACAGCGAGCAATCAGCCCCAGCATTTT. This chain joins TRBV29-1 and TRBJ1-5; TRBD1 is a possible D gene (5 bases). The CDR3 runs to 13 residues. The V and J ends lost 4 bases and 1 base respectively, with 8 bases between them. Germline CDR1 is SQVTM and CDR2 is ANQGSEA. Complete variable domain (other parts from reference TRBV29-1 and TRBJ1-5): SAVISQKPSRDICQRGTSLTIQCQVDSQVTMMFWYRQQPGQSLTLIATANQGSEATYESGFVIDKFPISRPNLTFSTLTVSNMSPEDSSIYLCSVVTASNQPQHFGDGTRLSIL.

This chain joins TRBV6-5 and TRBJ1-6; no definite D call. Germline loops: CDR1 MNHEY, CDR2 SVGAGI. Trimming took off 2 bases at V and 7 bases at J, with 9 bases between the two ends. CDR3 length: 14 amino acids. The CDR3 protein is CASSYNVGNSPLHF. In nucleotides, the CDR3 is TGTGCCAGCAGTTACAATGTTGGAAATTCACCCCTCCACTTT.

This clonotype was seen a single time. The J gene is TRBJ1-2, the V gene TRBV30; 7 bases map to TRBD1. The CDR3 is made up of 11 amino acids. Germline V gene lookup returns CDR1 GTSNPN and CDR2 SVGIG (reference sequence). After removal of 3 bases from V and 7 bases from J, the junction contained 2 bases not matched to a gene. The CDR3 is CAWRTGVGYTF. The CDR3 nucleotides read TGTGCCTGGAGAACAGGGGTTGGCTACACCTTC.

Only a few counts were recorded for this clonotype. The chain joins TRBV7-9 to TRBJ1-1, with TRBD1 matching 8 bases. Germline V gene data show CDR1 as SEHNR and CDR2 as FQNEAQ (reference sequence). V gave up 5 bases and J gave up 2 bases; unmatched junction bases: 4. The CDR3 loop spans 14 amino acids. CDR3 amino acids: CASSHRGANTEAFF. In nucleotides, the CDR3 is TGTGCCAGCAGCCACAGGGGGGCTAACACTGAAGCTTTCTTT.

V and J are TRBV5-1 and TRBJ2-3, with 7 bases aligning to TRBD1. CDR3 length equals 12 residues. The V gene's germline CDR1 is SGHRS and CDR2 YFSETQ. The junction had 0 bases not matched to a gene; V was cut back by 3 bases and J by 5 bases. The CDR3 bases are TGCGCCAGCAGCTCAGGGGGAGATACGCAGTATTTT. Protein product: CASSSGGDTQYF.

This clonotype has only a few counts. V usage is TRBV6-1 and J usage is TRBJ1-2, with D possibly matching TRBD1 (5 bases). V lost 2 bases and J 4 bases, leaving 17 bases between the germline ends. This CDR3 is 16 amino acids long. CDR1 and CDR2 (germline): MNHNS, SASEGT. In DNA form, the CDR3 reads TGTGCCAGCAGTGAAATCGTCGGAGGGGTAAGCTATGGCTACACCTTC. It codes for CASSEIVGGVSYGYTF.

The genes are TRBV24-1 and TRBJ1-5; D is ambiguous. The germline gives CDR1 KGHDR, CDR2 SFDVKD. The V and J ends lost 4 bases and 12 bases respectively, with 15 bases between them. The CDR3 has 13 amino acids. CDR3 DNA sequence: TGTGCCACCAGTGAGAGTAGCGGACTGGGCCAGCATTTT. This translates into CATSESSGLGQHF.

About this clonotype: Germline is not matched at one junction end, which may reflect a read error. This chain uses TRBV6-4 with TRBJ2-3, with a possible D match to TRBD2 (5 bases). This CDR3 spans 15 amino acids. CDR1 and CDR2 (germline): MRHNA, SNTAGT. As DNA, the CDR3 is TGTGCCAGCAGCGACTCCGCTAGCAGCACAGATACGCAGTATTTT. Protein: CASSDSASSTDTQYF.

This sequence joins TRBV6-1 and TRBJ1-6, with D unresolved. Germline V CDR1 and CDR2: MNHNS, SASEGT. V was clipped by 0 bases and J by 6 bases, with 9 bases between them. The CDR3 is 15 residues long. CDR3 in DNA: TGTGCCAGCAGTGAAGCTGGAGGATCTAATTCACCCCTCCACTTT. This encodes CASSEAGGSNSPLHF.

This clonotype was seen a few times. The gene calls are TRBV28 and TRBJ1-1, with D perhaps matching TRBD1 (5 bases). The germline V gene has CDR1 MDHEN and CDR2 SYDVKM. The ends were cut back, 8 bases at V and 0 bases at J, with 13 bases in the middle. The CDR3 is made up of 14 amino acids. CDR3 amino acids: CASYATAMNTEAFF. CDR3 sequence (DNA): TGTGCCAGCTATGCGACAGCGATGAACACTGAAGCTTTCTTT.

CDR3 in amino acids: CATSDLGQLGYTF. CDR3 bases: TGTGCCACCAGTGACCTCGGACAGCTTGGCTACACCTTC. V and J are TRBV24-1 and TRBJ1-2; the D gene is possibly TRBD1 (6 bases). The CDR3 is 13 amino acids. Germline V gene data show CDR1 as KGHDR and CDR2 as SFDVKD. V lost 4 bases and J lost 7, with 12 bases in between.

This clonotype was counted between two and nine times. The chain links TRBV12-3 or TRBV12-4 to TRBJ1-5, with 7 bases aligning to TRBD1. Trimming removed 6 bases from V and 3 bases from J; junction bases left unmatched: 5. This CDR3 comprises 14 residues. The CDR3 spells CASSFTGDNQPQHF. Here the CDR3 DNA reads TGTGCCAGCAGCTTCACAGGGGACAATCAGCCCCAGCATTTT.

The chain carries TRBV7-8 and TRBJ2-3, with TRBD2 matching 9 bases. The length of the CDR3 is 16 residues. The germline V gene has CDR1 SGHVS and CDR2 FQNEAQ. V dropped 0 bases and J dropped 2; count of bases not matched to a gene: 3. CDR3 in DNA: TGTGCCAGCAGCTTAGCTAGCGGGAGTTACACAGATACGCAGTATTTT. Protein: CASSLASGSYTDTQYF.

The genes are TRBV11-3 and TRBJ2-7; D remains ambiguous. The DNA matches TRBJ2-1 better at its end, which makes the J call doubtful. The germline V gene has CDR1 SGHNT and CDR2 YENEEA. The CDR3 has 13 residues. CDR3 loop: CASSRGRQTEQFF. The CDR3 DNA reads TGTGCCAGCAGCCGTGGGCGGCAGACTGAGCAGTTCTTC.

This clonotype was counted only a few times. The chain carries TRBV19 and TRBJ1-1; D unresolved. The CDR3 extends over 13 amino acids. Germline CDR1 LNHDA, CDR2 SQIVND (reference sequence). Trimming removed 4 bases at V and 6 bases at J, with 12 bases between. The chain's CDR3 is CASSRSREAEAFF. CDR3 coding DNA: TGTGCCAGTAGTAGATCCCGTGAAGCTGAAGCTTTCTTT.

This chain connects TRBV28 to TRBJ1-6; the D is unclear. Looked up from germline, CDR1 is MDHEN and CDR2 is SYDVKM. V shed 4 bases and J shed 10 bases, with 20 bases lying between them. The CDR3 is 16 residues long. The CDR3 reads CASSSLRRHLLSPLHF. CDR3 nucleotides: TGTGCCAGCAGTTCACTGCGCCGCCATCTTCTCTCACCCCTCCACTTT.